This T cell receptor (beta chain) appears in the sequencing data of a study of cytomegalovirus exposure and HLA in healthy donors. Germline lookup yields CDR1 KGHSH and CDR2 LQKENI. This CDR3 comprises 14 residues. The ends lost 6 bases at V and 8 bases at J; junction bases unmatched: 6. As for this clone: As yet, its antigen is unknown.

Repertoires were generated with immunoSEQ multiplex PCR, while TCRdb's copy carries only in-frame clones and drops some. The table includes 120,000 or so clones, about 84% detected once. General observations from the study: Associated with cytomegalovirus, according to the listing, were around 160 TCR beta chains. High sensitivity and specificity were reportedly achieved when the classifier diagnosed cytomegalovirus status.

The sample comprised PBMCs. This TCR was recovered from a woman aged 30 to 39 in good health and CMV-seronegative. The chain has TRBV18 and TRBJ1-6; 8 positions agree with TRBD1. CDR3 protein: CASSLDRGDSPLHF. CDR3 in DNA: TGTGCCAGCTCGCTAGACAGGGGAGATTCACCCCTCCACTTT. Together with reference TRBV18 and TRBJ1-6, the CDR3 gives the full variable domain: NAGVMQNPRHLVRRRGQEARLRCSPMKGHSHVYWYRQLPEEGLKFMVYLQKENIIDESGMPKERFSAEFPKEGPSILRIQQVVRGDSAAYFCASSLDRGDSPLHFGNGTRLTVT.